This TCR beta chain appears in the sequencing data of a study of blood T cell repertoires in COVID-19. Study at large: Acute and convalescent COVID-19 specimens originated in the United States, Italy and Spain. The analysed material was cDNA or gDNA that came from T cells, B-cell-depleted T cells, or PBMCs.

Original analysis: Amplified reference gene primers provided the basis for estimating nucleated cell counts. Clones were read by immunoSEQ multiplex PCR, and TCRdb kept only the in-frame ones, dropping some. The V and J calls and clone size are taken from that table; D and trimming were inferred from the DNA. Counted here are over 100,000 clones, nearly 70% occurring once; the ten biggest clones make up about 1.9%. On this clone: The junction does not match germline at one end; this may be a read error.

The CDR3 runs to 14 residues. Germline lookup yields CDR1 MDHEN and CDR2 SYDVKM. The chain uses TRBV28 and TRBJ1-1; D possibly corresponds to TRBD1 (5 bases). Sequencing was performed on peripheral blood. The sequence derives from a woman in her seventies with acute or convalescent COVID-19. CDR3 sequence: CASSLFTGNTEAFF. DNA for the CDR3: TGTGCCAGCAGCTTATTTACAGGAAACACTGAAGCTTTCTTT.